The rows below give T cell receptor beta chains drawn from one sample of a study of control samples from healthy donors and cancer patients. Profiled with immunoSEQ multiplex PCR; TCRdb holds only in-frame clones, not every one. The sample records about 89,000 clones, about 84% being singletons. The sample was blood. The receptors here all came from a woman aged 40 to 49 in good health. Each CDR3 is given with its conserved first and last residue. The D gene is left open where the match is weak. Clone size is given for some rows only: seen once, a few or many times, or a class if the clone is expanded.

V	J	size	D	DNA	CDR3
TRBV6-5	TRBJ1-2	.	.	TGTGCCAGCAGCTCCCTCGCGGGCTACACCTTC	CASSSLAGYTF
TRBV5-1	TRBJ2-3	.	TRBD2	TGCGCCAGCAGCCGCCTTAATGAGGGCGGGGGGGTAATAACCCTCACAGATACGCAGTATTTT	CASSRLNEGGGVITLTDTQYF
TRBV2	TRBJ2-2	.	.	TGTGCCAGCAGTTTAGTCATCCCTGGAAACACCGGGGAGCTGTTTTTT	CASSLVIPGNTGELFF
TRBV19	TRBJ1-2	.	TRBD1	TGTGCCAGTAGCGGGGACAGGGGGACACTTATGGGAGGCTACACCTTC	CASSGDRGTLMGGYTF
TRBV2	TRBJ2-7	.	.	TGTGCCAGCAGTACTCAGGGGACCTACGAGCAGTACTTC	CASSTQGTYEQYF
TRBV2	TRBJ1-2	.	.	TGTGCCAGCAGTAGCTCGGGGGATGGCTACACCTTC	CASSSSGDGYTF
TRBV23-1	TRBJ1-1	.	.	TGCGCCAGCAGTCGCCGAACAGAGGCGAACACTGAAGCTTTCTTT	CASSRRTEANTEAFF
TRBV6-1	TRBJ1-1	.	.	TGTGCCAGCAGTGAATTCCACAGCGCCACTGAAGCTTTCTTT	CASSEFHSATEAFF
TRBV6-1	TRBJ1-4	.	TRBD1	TGTGCCAGCAGTGAAACAGGGGGCGGAAGGGAAAAACTGTTTTTT	CASSETGGGREKLFF
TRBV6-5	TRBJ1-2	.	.	TGTGCCAGCAGTTCCCATACAGGGTCGGACTATGGCTACACCTTC	CASSSHTGSDYGYTF
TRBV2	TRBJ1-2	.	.	TGTGCCACCGCCCCAGGGGACGGCGGCTACACCTTC	CATAPGDGGYTF
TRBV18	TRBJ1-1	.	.	TGTGCCAGCTCACAAACAGGCCTGCTGACTGAAGCTTTCTTT	CASSQTGLLTEAFF
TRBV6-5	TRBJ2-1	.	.	TGTGCCAGCAGTTACAGCGGTAGTAACAATGAGCAGTTCTTC	CASSYSGSNNEQFF
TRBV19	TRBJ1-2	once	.	TGTGCCAGTAGTATAGCGGAACACGACTATGGCTACACCTTC	CASSIAEHDYGYTF
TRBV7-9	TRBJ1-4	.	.	TGTGCCAGCAGCAAGGACCTTACGGTGTTTTTT	CASSKDLTVFF
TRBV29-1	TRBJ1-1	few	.	TGCAGCGTAGTCTGGTCCCAAGCTTTCTTT	CSVVWSQAFF
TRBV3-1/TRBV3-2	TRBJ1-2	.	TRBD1	TGTGCCAGCAGACCGGACAGGGGTCATGGCTACACCTTC	CASRPDRGHGYTF
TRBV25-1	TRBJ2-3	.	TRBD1	TGTGCCAGCAGTGATCGACAGGGAAACACAGATACGCAGTATTTT	CASSDRQGNTDTQYF
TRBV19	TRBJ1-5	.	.	TGTGCCAGTAGTATAGTGGGTAGTGGAGGGCTTCAGCCCCAGCATTTT	CASSIVGSGGLQPQHF
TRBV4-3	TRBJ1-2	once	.	TGCGCCAGCAGCCAAAACAGGGCCGTAAGCTATGGCTACACCTTC	CASSQNRAVSYGYTF
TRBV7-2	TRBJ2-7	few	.	TGTGCCAGCAGCTCAACCGGGAGAACCTACGAGCAGTACTTC	CASSSTGRTYEQYF
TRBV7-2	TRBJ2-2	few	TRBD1	TGTGCCAGCAGCTCGGGACAGGGCAGGCCCGGGGAGCTGTTTTTT	CASSSGQGRPGELFF
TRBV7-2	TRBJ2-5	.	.	TGTGCCAGCAGCCTCTCGAGGGGAGTAGAGACCCAGTACTTC	CASSLSRGVETQYF
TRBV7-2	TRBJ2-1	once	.	TGTGCCAGCAGCTTTGGAGGGGCTATGTACAATGAGCAGTTCTTC	CASSFGGAMYNEQFF
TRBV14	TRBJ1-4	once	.	TGTGCCAGCAGCCCAAGCCGGCCAGGCTGGGAAAAACTGTTTTTT	CASSPSRPGWEKLFF
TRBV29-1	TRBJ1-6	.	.	TGCAGCGTGGGGACCGACTATAATTCACCCCTCCACTTT	CSVGTDYNSPLHF
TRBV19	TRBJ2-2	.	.	TGTGCCAGTAGTATCGGCGGGGTTCGGGCGAACACCGGGGAGCTGTTTTTT	CASSIGGVRANTGELFF
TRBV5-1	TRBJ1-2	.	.	TGCGCCAGCAGCTTGGTGGAAAACTATGGCTACACCTTC	CASSLVENYGYTF
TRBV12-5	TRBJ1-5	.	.	TGTGCTAGTGGTTTGCTATATCAGCCCCAGCATTTT	CASGLLYQPQHF
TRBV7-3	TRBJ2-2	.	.	TGTGCCAGCAGCTTAATGGGAGCCGCGAACACCGGGGAGCTGTTTTTT	CASSLMGAANTGELFF
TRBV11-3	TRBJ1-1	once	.	TGTGCCAGCAGAACAAGGGGGGCTGAAGCTTTCTTT	CASRTRGAEAFF
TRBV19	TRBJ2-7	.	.	TGTGCCAGTAGTATGGGATCTGGCAGGATCTACGAGCAGTACTTC	CASSMGSGRIYEQYF
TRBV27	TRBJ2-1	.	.	TGTGCCAGCAGTTTACTAAATTATCCTAGTTTCTACAATGAGCAGTTCTTC	CASSLLNYPSFYNEQFF
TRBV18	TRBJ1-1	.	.	TGTGCCAGCTCCCTCGGACGGAACACTGAAGCTTTCTTT	CASSLGRNTEAFF
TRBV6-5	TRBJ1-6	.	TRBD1	TGTGCCACTGGACAGGGGGCGCATTCACCCCTCCACTTT	CATGQGAHSPLHF
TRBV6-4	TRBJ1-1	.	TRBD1	TGTGCCAGTAAAACCGGACAGGGGAACACTGAAGCTTTCTTT	CASKTGQGNTEAFF
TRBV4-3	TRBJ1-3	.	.	TGCGCCAGCAGCCAAGATCGGGGAGGGTTCGGAAACACCATATATTTT	CASSQDRGGFGNTIYF
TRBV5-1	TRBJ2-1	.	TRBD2	TGCGCCAGCAGCTTCTCCGGGACTAGCGCCGCCTACAATGAGCAGTTCTTC	CASSFSGTSAAYNEQFF
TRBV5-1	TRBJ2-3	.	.	TGCGCCAGCAGCTCCCCTACTAGGGATACGCAGTATTTT	CASSSPTRDTQYF
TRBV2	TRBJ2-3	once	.	TGTGCCAGCAGGGAAGATTGGGGGGCGCAGTATTTT	CASREDWGAQYF
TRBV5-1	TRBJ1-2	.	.	TGCGCCAGCAGTTCCGGGACAAACTATGGCTACACCTTC	CASSSGTNYGYTF
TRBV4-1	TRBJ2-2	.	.	TGCGCCAGCAGCCAAGAGGTTTCAGGGGAGCTGTTTTTT	CASSQEVSGELFF
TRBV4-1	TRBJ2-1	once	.	TGCGCCAGCAGCCAAGAATTCGGGGGATGGGGCAATGAGCAGTTCTTC	CASSQEFGGWGNEQFF
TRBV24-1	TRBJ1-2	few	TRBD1	TGTGCCACCAGTGATGACAGGGGTGGCTACACCTTC	CATSDDRGGYTF
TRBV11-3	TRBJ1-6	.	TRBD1	TGTGCCAGCAGATACCGGGACAGGGTTAATTCACCCCTCCACTTT	CASRYRDRVNSPLHF
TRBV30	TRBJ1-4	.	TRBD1	TGTGCCTGGACCCTGGGACAGGGGAATGAAAAACTGTTTTTT	CAWTLGQGNEKLFF
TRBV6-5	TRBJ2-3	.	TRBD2	TGTGCCAGCAGTTCGGCCCTAGCGGGGGGCTCAGATACGCAGTATTTT	CASSSALAGGSDTQYF
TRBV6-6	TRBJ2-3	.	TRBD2	TGTGCCAGCAGTTATTCGGCGGGGGGAGATACGCAGTATTTT	CASSYSAGGDTQYF